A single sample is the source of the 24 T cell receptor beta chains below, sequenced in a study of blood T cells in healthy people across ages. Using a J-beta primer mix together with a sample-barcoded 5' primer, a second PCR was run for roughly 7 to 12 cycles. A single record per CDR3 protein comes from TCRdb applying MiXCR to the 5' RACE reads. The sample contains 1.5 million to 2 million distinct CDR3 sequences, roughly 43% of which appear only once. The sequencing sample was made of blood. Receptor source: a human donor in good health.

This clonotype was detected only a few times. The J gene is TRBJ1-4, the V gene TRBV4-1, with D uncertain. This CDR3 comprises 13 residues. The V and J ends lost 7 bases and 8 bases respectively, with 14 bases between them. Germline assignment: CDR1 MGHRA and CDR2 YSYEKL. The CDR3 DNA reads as TGCGCCAGCAAGGGCCCCATGGAGGAAAAACTGTTTTTT. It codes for CASKGPMEEKLFF.

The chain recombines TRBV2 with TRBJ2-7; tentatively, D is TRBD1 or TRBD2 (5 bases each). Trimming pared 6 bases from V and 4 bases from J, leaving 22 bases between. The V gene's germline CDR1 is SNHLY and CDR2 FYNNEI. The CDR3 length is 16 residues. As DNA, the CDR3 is TGTGCCAGCAGCGAAAACATGGACACGGGATTTTACGAGCAGTACTTC. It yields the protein CASSENMDTGFYEQYF. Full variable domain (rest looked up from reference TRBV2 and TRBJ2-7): EPEVTQTPSHQVTQMGQEVILRCVPISNHLYFYWYRQILGQKVEFLVSFYNNEISEKSEIFDDQFSVERPDGSNFTLKIRSTKLEDSAMYFCASSENMDTGFYEQYFGPGTRLTVT.

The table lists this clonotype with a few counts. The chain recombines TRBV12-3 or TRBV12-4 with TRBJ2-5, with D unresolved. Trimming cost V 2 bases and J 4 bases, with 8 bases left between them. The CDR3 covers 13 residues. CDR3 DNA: TGTGCCAGCAGTTTATATCTGGTAGAGACCCAGTACTTC. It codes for CASSLYLVETQYF.

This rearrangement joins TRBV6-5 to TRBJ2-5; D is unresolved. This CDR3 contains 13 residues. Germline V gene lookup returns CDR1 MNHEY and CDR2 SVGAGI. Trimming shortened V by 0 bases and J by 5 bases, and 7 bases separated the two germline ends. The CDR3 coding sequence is TGTGCCAGCAGTTACTCGTTCCCGGAGACCCAGTACTTC. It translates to CASSYSFPETQYF.

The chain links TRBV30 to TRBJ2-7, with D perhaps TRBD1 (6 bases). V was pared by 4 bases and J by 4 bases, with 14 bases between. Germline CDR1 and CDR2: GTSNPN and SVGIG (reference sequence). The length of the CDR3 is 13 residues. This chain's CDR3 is CAWNLQGGYEQYF. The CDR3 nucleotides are TGTGCCTGGAATTTACAGGGTGGATACGAGCAGTACTTC. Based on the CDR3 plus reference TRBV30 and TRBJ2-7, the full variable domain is SQTIHQWPATLVQPVGSPLSLECTVEGTSNPNLYWYRQAAGRGLQLLFYSVGIGQISSEVPQNLSASRPQDRQFILSSKKLLLSDSGFYLCAWNLQGGYEQYFGPGTRLTVT.

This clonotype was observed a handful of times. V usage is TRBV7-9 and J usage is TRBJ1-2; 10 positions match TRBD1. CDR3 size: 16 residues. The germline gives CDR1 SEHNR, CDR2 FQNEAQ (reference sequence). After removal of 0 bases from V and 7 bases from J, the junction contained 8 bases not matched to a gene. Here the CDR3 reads CASSLANPGQGSGYTF. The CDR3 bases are TGTGCCAGCAGCTTAGCAAACCCGGGACAGGGGTCTGGCTACACCTTC.

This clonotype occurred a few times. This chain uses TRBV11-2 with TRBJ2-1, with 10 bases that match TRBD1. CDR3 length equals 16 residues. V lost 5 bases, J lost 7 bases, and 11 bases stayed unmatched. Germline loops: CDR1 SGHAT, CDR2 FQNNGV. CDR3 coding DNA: TGTGCCAGCAGCAACCGGCCCGGGACAGGGGATAATGAGCAGTTCTTC. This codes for CASSNRPGTGDNEQFF.

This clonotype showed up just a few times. The DNA for the CDR3 is TGTGCCAGCAGCACAAGCCAACCGAGGGTTGCGCGCGCTTTCTTT. It encodes CASSTSQPRVARAFF. The chain combines TRBV5-5 with TRBJ1-1; unclear D gene. The germline V gene encodes CDR1 SGHKS and CDR2 YYEKEE (reference sequence). V lost 4 bases to trimming and J lost 11 bases, with 24 bases between them. CDR3 length equals 15 residues.

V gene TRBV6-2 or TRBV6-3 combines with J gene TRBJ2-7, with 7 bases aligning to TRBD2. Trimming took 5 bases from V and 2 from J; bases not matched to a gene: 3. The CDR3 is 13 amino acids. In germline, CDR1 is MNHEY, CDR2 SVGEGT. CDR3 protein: CASSSGIAYEQYF. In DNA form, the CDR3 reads TGTGCCAGCAGTAGCGGGATAGCCTACGAGCAGTACTTC.

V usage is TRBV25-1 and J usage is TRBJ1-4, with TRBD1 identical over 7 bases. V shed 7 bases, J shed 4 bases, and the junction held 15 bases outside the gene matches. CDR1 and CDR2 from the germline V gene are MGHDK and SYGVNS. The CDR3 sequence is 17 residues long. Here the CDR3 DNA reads TGTGCCAGCACACAGACAGGGTTCGATCCCTTTAATGAAAAACTGTTTTTT. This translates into CASTQTGFDPFNEKLFF.

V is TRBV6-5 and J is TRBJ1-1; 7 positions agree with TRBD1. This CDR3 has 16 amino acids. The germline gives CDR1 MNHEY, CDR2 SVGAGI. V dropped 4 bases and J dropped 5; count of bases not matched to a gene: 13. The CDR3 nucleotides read TGTGCCAGCAGTTCCCCGGGACAGCCGAGGGAGACTGAAGCTTTCTTT. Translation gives CASSSPGQPRETEAFF.

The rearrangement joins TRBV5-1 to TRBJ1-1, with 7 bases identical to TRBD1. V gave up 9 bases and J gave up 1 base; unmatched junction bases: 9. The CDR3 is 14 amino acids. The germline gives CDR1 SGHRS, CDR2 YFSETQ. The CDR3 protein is CATSTGDGNTEAFF. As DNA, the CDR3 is TGCGCCACATCCACAGGGGACGGGAACACTGAAGCTTTCTTT.

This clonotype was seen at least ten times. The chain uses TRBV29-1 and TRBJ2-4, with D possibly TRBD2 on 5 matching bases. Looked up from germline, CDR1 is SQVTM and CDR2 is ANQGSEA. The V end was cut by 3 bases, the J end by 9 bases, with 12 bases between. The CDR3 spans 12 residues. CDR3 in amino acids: CSVDPGSGIQYF. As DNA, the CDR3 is TGCAGCGTTGACCCGGGGTCGGGCATTCAGTACTTC.

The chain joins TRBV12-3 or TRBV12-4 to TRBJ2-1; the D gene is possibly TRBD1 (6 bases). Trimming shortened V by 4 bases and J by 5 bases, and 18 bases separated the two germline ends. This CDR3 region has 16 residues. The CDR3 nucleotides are TGTGCCAGCAGTTCAAACAGGGATCGACGGGACAATGAGCAGTTCTTC. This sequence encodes CASSSNRDRRDNEQFF.

As DNA, the CDR3 is TGCGCCAGCCAAGGGGGAGGTTACCGCTCCTACGAGCAGTACTTC. Protein product: CASQGGGYRSYEQYF. The chain joins TRBV5-1 to TRBJ2-7; D possibly matches TRBD1 or TRBD2 (6 bases each). The V gene's germline CDR1 is SGHRS and CDR2 YFSETQ. CDR3 length equals 15 residues. V dropped 7 bases and J dropped 0 bases, with 17 bases sitting between them. Variable domain in full (rest from reference TRBV5-1 and TRBJ2-7): KAGVTQTPRYLIKTRGQQVTLSCSPISGHRSVSWYQQTPGQGLQFLFEYFSETQRNKGNFPGRFSGRQFSNSRSEMNVSTLELGDSALYLCASQGGGYRSYEQYFGPGTRLTVT.

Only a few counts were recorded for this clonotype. In DNA, the CDR3 is TGTGCCAGCAGCCCTGCCCCGGGCATAACCTACGAGCAGTACTTC. Translated, it gives CASSPAPGITYEQYF. The V and J genes are TRBV11-2 and TRBJ2-7; D uncertain. In germline, CDR1 is SGHAT, CDR2 FQNNGV. This CDR3 has 15 residues. The V end lost 5 bases, the J end lost 2 bases, and 16 bases lay between the germline ends.

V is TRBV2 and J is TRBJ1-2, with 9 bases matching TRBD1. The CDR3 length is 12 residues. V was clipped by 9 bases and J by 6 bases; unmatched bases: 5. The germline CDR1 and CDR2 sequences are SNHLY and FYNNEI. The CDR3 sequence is CAREQGADGYTF. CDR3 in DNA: TGTGCCAGAGAACAGGGGGCGGATGGCTACACCTTC.

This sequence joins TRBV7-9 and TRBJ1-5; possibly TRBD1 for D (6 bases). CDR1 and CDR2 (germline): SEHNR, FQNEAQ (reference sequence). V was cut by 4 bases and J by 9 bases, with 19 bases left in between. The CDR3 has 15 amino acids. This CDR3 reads CASSSGDRPISPQHF. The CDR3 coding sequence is TGTGCCAGCAGCTCCGGAGACAGGCCCATTTCGCCCCAGCATTTT.

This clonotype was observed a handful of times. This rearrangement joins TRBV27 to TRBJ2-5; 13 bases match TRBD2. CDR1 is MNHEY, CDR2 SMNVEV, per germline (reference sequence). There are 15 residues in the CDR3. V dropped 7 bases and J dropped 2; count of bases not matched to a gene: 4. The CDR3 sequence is CASTSGLAGQETQYF. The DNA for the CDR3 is TGTGCCAGCACCTCGGGACTAGCGGGACAAGAGACCCAGTACTTC.

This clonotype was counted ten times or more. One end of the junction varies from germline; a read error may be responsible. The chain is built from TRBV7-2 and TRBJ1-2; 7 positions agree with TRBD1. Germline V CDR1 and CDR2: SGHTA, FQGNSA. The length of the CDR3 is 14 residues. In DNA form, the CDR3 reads TGCGCCAGCAGCCCCCAGGGGGGTGACTATGGCTACACCTTC. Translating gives CASSPQGGDYGYTF. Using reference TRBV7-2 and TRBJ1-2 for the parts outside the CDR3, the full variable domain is GAGVSQSPSNKVTEKGKDVELRCDPISGHTALYWYRQSLGQGLEFLIYFQGNSAPDKSGLPSDRFSAERTGGSVSTLTIQRTQQEDSAVYLCASSPQGGDYGYTFGSGTRLTVV.

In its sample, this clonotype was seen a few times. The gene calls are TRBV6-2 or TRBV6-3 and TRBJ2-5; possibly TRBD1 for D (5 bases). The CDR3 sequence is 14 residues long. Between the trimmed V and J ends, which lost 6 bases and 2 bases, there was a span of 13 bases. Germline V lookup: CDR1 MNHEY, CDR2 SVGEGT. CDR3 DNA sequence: TGTGCCAGCAGCTCGAACAGGAATCAAGAGACCCAGTACTTC. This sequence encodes CASSSNRNQETQYF.

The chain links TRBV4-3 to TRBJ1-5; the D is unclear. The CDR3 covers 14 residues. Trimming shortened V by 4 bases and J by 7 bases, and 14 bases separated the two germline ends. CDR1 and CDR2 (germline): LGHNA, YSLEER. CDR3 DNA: TGCGCCAGCAGCCCTCGACTTGGTGGGCAGCCCCAGCATTTT. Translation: CASSPRLGGQPQHF.

In DNA form, the CDR3 reads TGCAGCGTTGTTGTCAGGGGTGACACTGAAGCTTTCTTT. Translated, it gives CSVVVRGDTEAFF. The gene calls are TRBV29-1 and TRBJ1-1, with a possible D match to TRBD1 (6 bases). The CDR3 length is 13 residues. The V end was cut by 4 bases, the J end by 3 bases, with 12 bases between. The germline V gene has CDR1 SQVTM and CDR2 ANQGSEA.

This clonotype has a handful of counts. The CDR3 region is CASTEGTFQPQHF. DNA for the CDR3: TGTGCCAGCACCGAAGGGACGTTTCAGCCCCAGCATTTT. The V call is TRBV12-3 or TRBV12-4, the J call TRBJ1-5; perhaps TRBD1 as D (5 bases). V gave up 7 bases and J gave up 6 bases, with 13 bases separating them. The CDR3 length is 13 residues.